This T cell receptor (beta chain) was documented in a study of T-cell reconstitution after alpha-beta-depleted transplantation in children. At least ten counts were recorded for this clonotype. Using unique molecular identifiers, the investigators prepared the TCRbeta library. MiXCR was run by TCRdb on the PCR reads, yielding one entry per CDR3 protein. The sample has over 400,000 distinct CDR3 sequences, around 13% seen once. The CDR3 consists of 16 residues. CDR1 KGHDR and CDR2 SFDVKD come from the germline V gene. Trimming left V 4 bases short and J 0 bases short, with 12 bases between. The TCR originated in a human donor who donated a stem cell graft to a child with combined immunodeficiency. Material: PBMCs from the stem cell graft donor, obtained from the stem cell graft. The chain combines TRBV24-1 with TRBJ2-1; D possibly corresponds to TRBD1 (5 bases). The CDR3 region is CATSDPLGPSYNEQFF. The CDR3 DNA reads as TGTGCCACCAGTGACCCCTTGGGGCCCTCCTACAATGAGCAGTTCTTC.